These 31 T cell receptor beta chains were all obtained from the same sample, sequenced in a study of blood T cell repertoires in COVID-19 (dated by TCRdb to about 2020). Receptors were amplified or captured by the immunoSEQ multiplex PCR assay. This immuneACCESS table, as held by TCRdb, lists in-frame sequences with V and J called but not all clones. Of the missing ones, under half trace to an unresolved V gene in checked studies; the others have no known cause. For this sample there are around 270,000 clones; roughly 90% appear just once. The ten most abundant clones make up about 4.6% of the sample. Sequences were obtained from peripheral blood. Receptors were obtained from a man aged 40-55 years with acute or convalescent COVID-19.

This chain joins TRBV7-2 and TRBJ1-2; D perhaps matches TRBD1 (5 bases). Trimming removed 2 bases from V and 8 bases from J, with 12 bases in between. CDR3 size: 13 residues. Germline-derived CDR1 and CDR2 are SGHTA and FQGNSA. CDR3 sequence reads: CASSLRQNVGYTF. In DNA, the CDR3 is TGTGCCAGCAGCTTAAGACAGAATGTCGGCTACACCTTC.

The chain combines TRBV10-3 with TRBJ1-2; the match to TRBD1 covers 9 bases. The length of the CDR3 is 16 residues. Germline-derived CDR1 and CDR2 are ENHRY and SYGVKD. The ends lost 0 bases at V and 6 bases at J; junction bases unmatched: 8. CDR3 in DNA: TGTGCCATCAGTGAGTCAACGAGGACAGGGGATGATGGCTACACCTTC. Its protein is CAISESTRTGDDGYTF.

CDR3 DNA sequence: TGTGCCAGCAGTTTATCCAAGGACAGCTCCAAGGGGCAGTTCTTC. Protein product: CASSLSKDSSKGQFF. This chain connects TRBV27 to TRBJ2-1; D might be TRBD1 (6 bases). The CDR3 extends over 15 amino acids. The germline CDR1 and CDR2 sequences are MNHEY and SMNVEV (reference sequence). Between the trimmed V and J ends, which lost 0 bases and 12 bases, there was a span of 18 bases.

The rearrangement joins TRBV2 to TRBJ1-1; D remains ambiguous. Trimming cost V 4 bases and J 10 bases, with 19 bases left between them. Germline CDR1 and CDR2: SNHLY and FYNNEI. The CDR3 loop spans 14 amino acids. The CDR3 region is CASSGSGLGSGAFF. The CDR3 DNA follows: TGTGCCAGCAGTGGGTCAGGCCTCGGTTCCGGAGCTTTCTTT.

This clone has only one observation. The chain combines TRBV29-1 with TRBJ2-1, with a weak D call TRBD1 (6 bases). Germline V lookup: CDR1 SQVTM, CDR2 ANQGSEA. V shed 7 bases and J shed 3 bases, with 13 bases lying between them. The CDR3 covers 13 residues. CDR3 coding DNA: TGCAGCGCCGAGGAGGACAGCTACAATGAGCAGTTCTTC. This sequence encodes CSAEEDSYNEQFF.

As regards this clone: Other DNA variants within this sample encode the same CDR3. The genes are TRBV10-3 and TRBJ1-1, with D tentatively TRBD1 (5 bases). The CDR3 length is 12 residues. The V end lost 6 bases, the J end lost 2 bases, and 7 bases lay between the germline ends. Germline assignment: CDR1 ENHRY and CDR2 SYGVKD. CDR3 sequence reads: CAISDRNTEAFF. CDR3 DNA: TGTGCCATCAGCGACAGAAACACTGAAGCTTTCTTT.

This clone appeared a single time. This rearrangement joins TRBV24-1 to TRBJ2-3; 12 nucleotides match TRBD2. This CDR3 is built from 15 residues. Germline V gene sequence: CDR1 KGHDR, CDR2 SFDVKD. Trimming cost V 3 bases and J 5 bases; bases outside gene matches: 2. The DNA of the CDR3 is TGTGCCACCAGTGATCCTAGCGGGGGGGGAGATACGCAGTATTTT. The encoded protein is CATSDPSGGGDTQYF.

This sequence joins TRBV2 and TRBJ2-2; TRBD1 aligns across 11 bases. V was pared by 6 bases and J by 9 bases, with 12 bases of the junction left unmatched. CDR1 and CDR2 (germline): SNHLY, FYNNEI. The CDR3 covers 16 residues. The DNA for the CDR3 is TGTGCCAGCAGCCGGACAGGGGGCCCCCTTTTGTGGGAGCTGTTTTTT. Translated, it gives CASSRTGGPLLWELFF.

V gene TRBV24-1 combines with J gene TRBJ1-2, with a tentative D call TRBD1 (5 bases). This CDR3 has 15 amino acids. CDR1 is KGHDR and CDR2 is SFDVKD in the germline V gene. V was trimmed by 0 bases and J by 6 bases, leaving 13 bases between them. CDR3 sequence: CATSDLGADRDGYTF. CDR3 nucleotide sequence: TGTGCCACCAGTGATTTGGGGGCAGACAGAGATGGCTACACCTTC.

This chain links TRBV5-6 with TRBJ1-2, with D perhaps matching TRBD1 (5 bases). V dropped 6 bases and J dropped 4 bases, with 10 bases sitting between them. The length of the CDR3 is 12 residues. Per germline, CDR1 SGHDT and CDR2 YYEEEE. The DNA of the CDR3 is TGTGCCAGCACCAGGGCGGCCTATGGCTACACCTTC. It codes for CASTRAAYGYTF.

This clone appeared a single time. V and J are TRBV6-6 and TRBJ1-2; D is unresolved. This CDR3 has 14 amino acids. V lost 3 bases and J 2 bases, leaving 10 bases between the germline ends. Germline loops: CDR1 MNHNY, CDR2 SVGAGI (reference sequence). The CDR3 nucleotides read TGTGCCAGCAGTTATTTCCCCAGGAACTATGGCTACACCTTC. Translation gives CASSYFPRNYGYTF.

V gene TRBV6-5 combines with J gene TRBJ1-2; 7 positions match TRBD1. Losses at the gene ends were 1 base for V and 3 bases for J; bases not matched to a gene: 8. The CDR3 totals 16 residues. Germline CDR1 is MNHEY and CDR2 is SVGAGI. The CDR3 loop is CASSYLSTGVHYGYTF. The CDR3 DNA sequence: TGTGCCAGCAGTTACTTAAGCACAGGGGTGCACTATGGCTACACCTTC.

The chain recombines TRBV6-1 with TRBJ2-6; unclear D gene. V gave up 3 bases and J gave up 1 base, with 10 bases separating them. The V gene's germline CDR1 is MNHNS and CDR2 SASEGT. CDR3 length: 16 residues. The CDR3 here is CASSDVARSGANVLTF. The CDR3 bases are TGTGCCAGCAGTGACGTCGCGAGGTCTGGGGCCAACGTCCTGACTTTC.

The chain is built from TRBV28 and TRBJ1-5, with 8 bases aligning to TRBD1. With V trimmed by 6 bases and J by 4 bases, 5 bases remained unmatched. Germline CDR1 reads MDHEN; CDR2 reads SYDVKM. The CDR3 is 14 amino acids. In nucleotides, the CDR3 is TGTGCCAGCAGCCGGACAGGGAGTAATCAGCCCCAGCATTTT. It encodes CASSRTGSNQPQHF.

This clone occurred a few times. This chain links TRBV15 with TRBJ1-3, with D unclear. Germline V gene lookup returns CDR1 LNHNV and CDR2 YYDKDF (reference sequence). CDR3 length: 15 amino acids. V was clipped by 0 bases and J by 2 bases, with 8 bases between them. CDR3 sequence: CATSRDEGTGNTIYF. DNA of the CDR3: TGTGCCACCAGCAGAGATGAGGGAACTGGAAACACCATATATTTT.

This chain joins TRBV27 and TRBJ2-1; possible D gene TRBD1, 5 bases. Germline V gene sequence: CDR1 MNHEY, CDR2 SMNVEV (reference sequence). V was shortened by 3 bases and J by 4 bases, with 7 bases between the two germline ends. This CDR3 comprises 13 residues. CDR3 DNA sequence: TGTGCCAGCAGTTTCGACAGATACAATGAGCAGTTCTTC. Encoded protein: CASSFDRYNEQFF.

The chain has TRBV24-1 and TRBJ2-1; 9 nucleotides align to TRBD1. This CDR3 comprises 15 residues. Germline loops: CDR1 KGHDR, CDR2 SFDVKD. Trimming cost V 4 bases and J 8 bases; bases outside gene matches: 8. The CDR3 reads CATSDPRQGDYEQFF. DNA of the CDR3: TGTGCCACCAGTGACCCCCGACAGGGGGACTATGAGCAGTTCTTC.

The V gene is TRBV11-2, the J gene TRBJ2-1; 9 nucleotides align to TRBD2. Germline V gene sequence: CDR1 SGHAT, CDR2 FQNNGV. Germline trimming cut 1 base from V and 7 bases from J; bases unmatched to any gene: 8. The CDR3 is made up of 16 amino acids. CDR3 sequence: CASSLGGLAGSNEQFF. The DNA for the CDR3 is TGTGCCAGCAGCTTAGGTGGGCTAGCGGGGTCTAATGAGCAGTTCTTC.

Concerning this clone itself: At one of its ends the junction is not consistent with the germline gene, which may arise from a read error. The rearrangement joins TRBV24-1 to TRBJ2-1; D remains ambiguous. Germline CDR1 and CDR2: KGHDR and SFDVKD. The CDR3 contains 13 residues. CDR3 loop: CATSAVSSNEQFF. CDR3 nucleotides: TGTGCCACCAGTGCTGTCTCCTCCAATGAGCAGTTCTTC.

On this clone itself: Other DNA sequences within the sample encode an identical CDR3. This chain links TRBV18 with TRBJ2-2; D possibly corresponds to TRBD2 (6 bases). The CDR3 is made up of 15 amino acids. Trimming shortened V by 2 bases and J by 2 bases, and 9 bases separated the two germline ends. Germline CDR1 KGHSH, CDR2 LQKENI. CDR3 sequence: CASSPSEGNTGELFF. DNA of the CDR3: TGTGCCAGCTCACCATCGGAGGGTAACACCGGGGAGCTGTTTTTT.

The rearrangement links TRBV3-1 (or the pseudogene TRBV3-2) to TRBJ1-6, with 7 positions matching TRBD1. The CDR3 consists of 17 residues. After removal of 4 bases from V and 6 bases from J, the junction contained 12 bases not matched to a gene. Germline V CDR1 and CDR2: LGHDT, YNNKEL (reference sequence). CDR3: CASSPPGTETLNSPLHF. In DNA form, the CDR3 reads TGTGCCAGCAGCCCCCCCGGGACAGAGACCCTTAATTCACCCCTCCACTTT.

Concerning this clone itself: Other DNA sequences in this specimen translate into the identical CDR3. V is TRBV6-5 and J is TRBJ1-2, with TRBD1 identical over 7 bases. The CDR3 has 13 amino acids. With 4 bases clipped from V and 4 bases from J, the junction kept 3 bases outside the gene matches. CDR1 is MNHEY, CDR2 SVGAGI, per germline. CDR3 loop: CASSLDRAYGYTF. Here the CDR3 DNA reads TGTGCCAGCAGTTTAGACAGGGCCTATGGCTACACCTTC.

This clone was seen just once. The chain recombines TRBV6-5 with TRBJ2-3, with 8 bases lining up with TRBD1. Germline V gene sequence: CDR1 MNHEY, CDR2 SVGAGI. The CDR3 is 14 amino acids. V was clipped by 6 bases and J by 1 base; unmatched bases: 3. Here the CDR3 reads CASRGTGGTDTQYF. The CDR3 DNA follows: TGTGCCAGCAGAGGGACAGGCGGCACAGATACGCAGTATTTT.

The sample holds a few counts of this clone. V usage is TRBV10-2 and J usage is TRBJ1-1; D is ambiguous. The CDR3 extends over 14 amino acids. V was clipped by 4 bases and J by 0 bases, with 9 bases between them. Germline lookup yields CDR1 WSHSY and CDR2 SAAADI. The CDR3 reads CASSVSYLNTEAFF. CDR3 coding DNA: TGCGCCAGCAGTGTATCCTATTTGAACACTGAAGCTTTCTTT.

The gene calls are TRBV7-9 and TRBJ2-7; D is unclear. V was pared by 2 bases and J by 3 bases, with 2 bases between. Germline values: CDR1 SEHNR, CDR2 FQNEAQ (reference sequence). The CDR3 runs to 11 residues. The CDR3: CASSLLYEQYF. The CDR3 DNA follows: TGTGCCAGCAGCTTACTCTACGAGCAGTACTTC.

The V gene is TRBV3-1 (or the pseudogene TRBV3-2), the J gene TRBJ2-4; weak D call: TRBD2 (5 bases). Per germline, CDR1 LGHDT and CDR2 YNNKEL (reference sequence). The V gene lost 2 bases and the J gene lost 8 bases, with 19 bases spanning the gap. The CDR3 is made up of 16 amino acids. The DNA of the CDR3 is TGTGCCAGCAGCCAATCTCTGGGTGGACTTAGGGACATTCAGTACTTC. Its translation is CASSQSLGGLRDIQYF.

The rearrangement joins TRBV19 to TRBJ1-1; 7 nucleotides agree with TRBD1. Germline CDR1 LNHDA, CDR2 SQIVND (reference sequence). The ends lost 0 bases at V and 5 bases at J; junction bases unmatched: 0. This CDR3 is 13 amino acids long. The DNA for the CDR3 is TGTGCCAGTAGTATAGACAGGGGGACTGAAGCTTTCTTT. The encoded protein is CASSIDRGTEAFF.

The chain links TRBV6-1 to TRBJ1-6; 7 nucleotides agree with TRBD1. Germline lookup yields CDR1 MNHNS and CDR2 SASEGT. The CDR3 sequence is 15 residues long. With V trimmed by 6 bases and J by 10 bases, 12 bases remained unmatched. CDR3 nucleotide sequence: TGTGCCAGCAGCCATACGGCTGACAGGGCCTCACCCCTCCACTTT. This encodes CASSHTADRASPLHF.

This chain joins TRBV7-6 and TRBJ2-2; 8 bases line up with TRBD1. CDR1 SGHVS and CDR2 FNYEAQ come from the germline V gene. The CDR3 has 17 amino acids. V trimming: 5 bases; J trimming: 4 bases; junction bases outside the gene matches: 12. The CDR3, as DNA: TGTGCCAGCAGCCGGGACCTCTGGACAGGGATCACCGGGGAGCTGTTTTTT. This codes for CASSRDLWTGITGELFF.

The genes are TRBV19 and TRBJ1-1; possible D gene TRBD1, 6 bases. Trimming left V 3 bases short and J 4 bases short, with 12 bases between. The germline V gene has CDR1 LNHDA and CDR2 SQIVND (reference sequence). CDR3 length: 14 residues. CDR3 sequence (DNA): TGTGCCAGTAGTATGGCCTTCAGGGGCACTGAAGCTTTCTTT. It yields the protein CASSMAFRGTEAFF.

This sequence joins TRBV7-2 and TRBJ2-1; D not resolved. Germline V gene sequence: CDR1 SGHTA, CDR2 FQGNSA. The V gene lost 0 bases and the J gene lost 9 bases, with 15 bases spanning the gap. This CDR3 has 15 residues. The CDR3 reads CASSLASSLETEQFF. The CDR3 DNA reads as TGTGCCAGCAGCTTAGCCTCTTCCCTAGAGACTGAGCAGTTCTTC.